Many counts were recorded for the clone carrying this T cell receptor beta chain. These data are taken from a study of T cell repertoires in cytomegalovirus infection. The germline gives CDR1 MNHEY, CDR2 SMNVEV (reference sequence). The CDR3 covers 11 residues. Trimming shortened V by 8 bases and J by 4 bases, and 8 bases separated the two germline ends. TCRdb used MiXCR to reprocess the reads, holding one entry per CDR3 protein. The sample lists 200,000 to 250,000 distinct CDR3 sequences, roughly an eighth occurring once. Sample: PBMCs. The sequence was collected from a human donor in good health (CMV status not recorded). Some clones in this sample may be carry-over from other donors' samples. J is TRBJ1-2 and V is TRBV27, with a tentative D call TRBD1 (5 bases). This CDR3 is CASAGTYGYTF. CDR3 nucleotide sequence: TGTGCCAGCGCCGGGACCTATGGCTACACCTTC.